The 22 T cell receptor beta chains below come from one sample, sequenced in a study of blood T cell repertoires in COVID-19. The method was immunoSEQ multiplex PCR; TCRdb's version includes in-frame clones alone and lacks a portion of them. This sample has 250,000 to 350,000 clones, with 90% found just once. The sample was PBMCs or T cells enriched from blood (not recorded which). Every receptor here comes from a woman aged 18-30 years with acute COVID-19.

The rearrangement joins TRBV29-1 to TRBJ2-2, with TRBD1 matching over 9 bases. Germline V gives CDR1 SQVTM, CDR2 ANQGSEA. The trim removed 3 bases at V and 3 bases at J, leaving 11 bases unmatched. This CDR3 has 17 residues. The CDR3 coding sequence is TGCAGCGTTGATCCGGGACAGGGTCGAGGGGACACCGGGGAGCTGTTTTTT. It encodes CSVDPGQGRGDTGELFF.

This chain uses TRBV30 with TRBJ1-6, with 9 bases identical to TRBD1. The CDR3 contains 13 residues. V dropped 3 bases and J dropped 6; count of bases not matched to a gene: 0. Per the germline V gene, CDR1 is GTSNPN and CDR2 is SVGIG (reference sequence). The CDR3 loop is CAWRDRGNSPLHF. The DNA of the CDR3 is TGTGCCTGGAGGGACAGGGGTAATTCACCCCTCCACTTT.

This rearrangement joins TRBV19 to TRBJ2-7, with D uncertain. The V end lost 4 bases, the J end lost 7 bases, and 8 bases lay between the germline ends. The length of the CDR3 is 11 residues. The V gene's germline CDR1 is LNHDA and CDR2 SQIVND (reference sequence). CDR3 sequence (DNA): TGTGCCAGTAGTAACAGAGCAGAGCAGTACTTC. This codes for CASSNRAEQYF.

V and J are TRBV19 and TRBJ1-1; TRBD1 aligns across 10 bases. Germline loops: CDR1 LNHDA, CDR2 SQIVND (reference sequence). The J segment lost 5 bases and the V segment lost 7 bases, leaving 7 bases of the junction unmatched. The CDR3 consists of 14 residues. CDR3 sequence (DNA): TGTGCCAGTACCATGGGACAGGGGAATACTGAAGCTTTCTTT. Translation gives CASTMGQGNTEAFF.

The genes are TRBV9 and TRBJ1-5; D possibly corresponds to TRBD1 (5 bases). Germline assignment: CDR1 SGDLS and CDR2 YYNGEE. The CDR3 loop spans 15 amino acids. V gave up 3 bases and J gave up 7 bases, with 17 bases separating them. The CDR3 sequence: CASSATGDRGQPQHF. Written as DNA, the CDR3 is TGTGCCAGCAGCGCAACGGGTGATAGGGGCCAGCCCCAGCATTTT.

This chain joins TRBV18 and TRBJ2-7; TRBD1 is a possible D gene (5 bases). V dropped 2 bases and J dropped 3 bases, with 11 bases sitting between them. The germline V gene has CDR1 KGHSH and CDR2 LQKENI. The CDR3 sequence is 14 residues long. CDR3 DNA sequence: TGTGCCAGCTCACCAACAGGTGGGCACTACGAGCAGTACTTC. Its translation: CASSPTGGHYEQYF.

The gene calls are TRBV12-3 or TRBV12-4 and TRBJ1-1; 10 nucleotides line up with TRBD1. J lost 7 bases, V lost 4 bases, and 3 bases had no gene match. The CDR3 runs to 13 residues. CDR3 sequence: CASSWDRGVEAFF. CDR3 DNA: TGTGCCAGCAGTTGGGACAGGGGCGTTGAAGCTTTCTTT.

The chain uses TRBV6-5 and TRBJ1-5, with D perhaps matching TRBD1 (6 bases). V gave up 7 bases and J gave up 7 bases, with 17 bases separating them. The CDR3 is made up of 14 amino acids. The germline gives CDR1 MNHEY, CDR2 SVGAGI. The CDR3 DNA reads TGTGCCAGCAAGGCGGGCGAGAGGGGGCAGCCCCAGCATTTT. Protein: CASKAGERGQPQHF.

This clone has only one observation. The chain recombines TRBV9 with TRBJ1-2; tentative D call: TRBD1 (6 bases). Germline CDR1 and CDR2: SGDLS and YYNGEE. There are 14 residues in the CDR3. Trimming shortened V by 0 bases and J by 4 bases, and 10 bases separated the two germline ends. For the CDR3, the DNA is TGTGCCAGCAGCGTAGCTATGGACAGCTATGGCTACACCTTC. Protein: CASSVAMDSYGYTF.

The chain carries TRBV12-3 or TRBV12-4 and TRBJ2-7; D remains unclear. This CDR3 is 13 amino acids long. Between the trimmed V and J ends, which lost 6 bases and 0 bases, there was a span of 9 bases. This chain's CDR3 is CASRHKNSYEQYF. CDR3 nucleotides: TGTGCCAGCAGACACAAAAACTCCTACGAGCAGTACTTC.

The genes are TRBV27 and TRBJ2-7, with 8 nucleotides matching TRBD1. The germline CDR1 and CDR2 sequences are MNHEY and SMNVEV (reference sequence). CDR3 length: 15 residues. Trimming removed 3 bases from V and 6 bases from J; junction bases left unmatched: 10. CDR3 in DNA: TGTGCCAGCAGTTTTTATCCAGGGGGCACGGGCGAGCAGTACTTC. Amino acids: CASSFYPGGTGEQYF.

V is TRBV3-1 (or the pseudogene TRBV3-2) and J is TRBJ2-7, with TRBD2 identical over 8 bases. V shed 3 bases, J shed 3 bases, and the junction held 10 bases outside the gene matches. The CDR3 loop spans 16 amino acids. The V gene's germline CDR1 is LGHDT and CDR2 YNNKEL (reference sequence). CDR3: CASSQGKKRGSYEQYF. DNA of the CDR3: TGTGCCAGCAGCCAGGGAAAGAAGCGGGGGAGCTACGAGCAGTACTTC.

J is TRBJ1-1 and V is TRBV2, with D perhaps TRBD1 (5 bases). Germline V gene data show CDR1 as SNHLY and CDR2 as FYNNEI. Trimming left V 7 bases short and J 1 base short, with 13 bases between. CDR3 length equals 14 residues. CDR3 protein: CASTWGPPNTEAFF. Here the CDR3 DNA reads TGTGCCAGCACGTGGGGCCCTCCGAACACTGAAGCTTTCTTT.

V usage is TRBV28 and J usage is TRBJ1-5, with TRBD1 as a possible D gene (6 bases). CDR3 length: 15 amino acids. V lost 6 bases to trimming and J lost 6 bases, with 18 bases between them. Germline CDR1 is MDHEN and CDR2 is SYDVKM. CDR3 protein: CASSRTQGSTQPQHF. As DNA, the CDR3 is TGTGCCAGCAGCCGAACACAGGGCTCCACTCAGCCCCAGCATTTT.

The CDR3 nucleotides are TGCGCCAGCAGCTCGGACGACAGGGAAGCTTTCTTT. Protein product: CASSSDDREAFF. The V call is TRBV5-1, the J call TRBJ1-1; the D gene is possibly TRBD1 (6 bases). This CDR3 contains 12 residues. CDR1 SGHRS and CDR2 YFSETQ come from the germline V gene. Between the trimmed V and J ends, which lost 3 bases and 8 bases, there was a span of 11 bases.

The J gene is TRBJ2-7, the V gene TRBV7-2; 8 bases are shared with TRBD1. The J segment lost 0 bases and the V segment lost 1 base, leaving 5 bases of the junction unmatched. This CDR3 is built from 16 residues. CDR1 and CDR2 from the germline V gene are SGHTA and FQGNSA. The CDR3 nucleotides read TGTGCCAGCAGCTTAGATGACAGGGGCTTCTCCTACGAGCAGTACTTC. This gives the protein CASSLDDRGFSYEQYF.

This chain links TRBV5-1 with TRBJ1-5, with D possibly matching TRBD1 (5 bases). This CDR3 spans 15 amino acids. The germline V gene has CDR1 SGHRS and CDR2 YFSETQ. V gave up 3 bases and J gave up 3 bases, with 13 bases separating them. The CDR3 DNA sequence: TGCGCCAGCAGCTACCAAGGAGGGGACAATCAGCCCCAGCATTTT. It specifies CASSYQGGDNQPQHF.

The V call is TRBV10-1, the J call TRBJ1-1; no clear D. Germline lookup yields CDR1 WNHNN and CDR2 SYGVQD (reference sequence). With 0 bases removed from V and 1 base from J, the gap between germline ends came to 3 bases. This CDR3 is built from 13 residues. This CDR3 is CASSESQNTEAFF. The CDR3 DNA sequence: TGCGCCAGCAGTGAGTCACAGAACACTGAAGCTTTCTTT.

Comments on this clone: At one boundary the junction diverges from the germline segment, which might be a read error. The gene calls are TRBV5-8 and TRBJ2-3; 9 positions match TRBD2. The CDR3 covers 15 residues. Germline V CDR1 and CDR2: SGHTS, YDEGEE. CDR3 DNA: TGTGCCAGCAGCCTTGGGACTAGCCCTGGGGATAGGCAGTATTTT. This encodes CASSLGTSPGDRQYF.

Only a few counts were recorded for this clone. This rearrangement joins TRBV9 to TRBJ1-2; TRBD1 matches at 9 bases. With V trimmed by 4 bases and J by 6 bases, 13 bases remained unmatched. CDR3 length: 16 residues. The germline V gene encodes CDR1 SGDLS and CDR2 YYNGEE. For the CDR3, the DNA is TGTGCCAGCAGCAAACGGGGACAGGGAGGAAAGGATGGCTACACCTTC. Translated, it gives CASSKRGQGGKDGYTF.

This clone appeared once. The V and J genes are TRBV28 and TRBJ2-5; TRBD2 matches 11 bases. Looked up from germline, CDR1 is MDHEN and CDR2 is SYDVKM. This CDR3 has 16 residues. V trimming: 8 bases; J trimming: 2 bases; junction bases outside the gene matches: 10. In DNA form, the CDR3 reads TGTGCCAGCGGCCGACTAGCGGGAATGAAACAAGAGACCCAGTACTTC. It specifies CASGRLAGMKQETQYF.

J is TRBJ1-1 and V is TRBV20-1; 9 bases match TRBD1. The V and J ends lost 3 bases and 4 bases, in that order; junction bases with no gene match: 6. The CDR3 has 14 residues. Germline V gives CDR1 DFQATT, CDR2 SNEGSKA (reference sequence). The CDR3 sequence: CSASEQGAGTEAFF. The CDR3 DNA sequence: TGCAGTGCTAGTGAACAGGGGGCAGGCACTGAAGCTTTCTTT.